This TCR beta chain was captured in a study of shared clonotypes between healthy human individuals. The V gene's germline CDR1 is WSHSY and CDR2 SAAADI. The CDR3 runs 13 residues. Trimming took 7 bases from V and 4 from J, leaving 14 bases between them. Sequenced by immunoSEQ multiplex PCR; TCRdb stores in-frame clones only, minus some. The repertoire holds 1,400,000 or so clones, with 97% to 99% as singletons. This clone is a singleton in its sample. Its antigen is still unknown. Overall study results and limits: Non-shared clonotypes showed lower generation probabilities than clonotypes common to all four donors. Clonotype sharing levels among donors were expected to vary with sequencing depth.

The V call is TRBV10-2, the J call TRBJ2-7; possibly TRBD1 for D (6 bases). The sequence derives from a young man in good health. The sequenced sample consisted of naive CD4+ T cells sorted from blood. Stated subset: CD45RA+ positively selected. The CDR3 coding sequence is TGCGCCAGCAAGGAACAGGGAGTATACGAGCAGTACTTC. Its translation: CASKEQGVYEQYF.